A single sample is the source of the 20 T cell receptor beta chains below, sequenced in a study of blood T cell repertoires in COVID-19. The repertoire was sequenced with immunoSEQ multiplex PCR; TCRdb's copy has only in-frame clones and lacks some. Among 150,000 to 200,000 clones listed, 75% to 90% were seen once. Sample: peripheral blood. These receptors came from a man aged 60-69 years with acute or convalescent COVID-19.

The genes are TRBV27 and TRBJ1-5, with D perhaps TRBD1 (5 bases). This CDR3 is 16 amino acids long. Germline V lookup: CDR1 MNHEY, CDR2 SMNVEV (reference sequence). V lost 2 bases, J lost 3 bases, and 14 bases lay in between. The DNA for the CDR3 is TGTGCCAGCAGTTTAGGTGGCAGGGAGGTCAATCAGCCCCAGCATTTT. The encoded protein is CASSLGGREVNQPQHF.

The chain recombines TRBV19 with TRBJ1-1; 7 positions agree with TRBD1. CDR3 length equals 13 residues. The ends lost 1 base at V and 11 bases at J; junction bases unmatched: 7. CDR1 and CDR2 (germline): LNHDA, SQIVND (reference sequence). This CDR3 reads CASSIATGAEAFF. The CDR3 DNA is TGTGCCAGTAGTATAGCAACAGGGGCGGAGGCTTTCTTT.

This chain connects TRBV21-1 to TRBJ1-4. TRBV21-1 is flagged as a pseudogene. The CDR3 is 17 amino acids. CDR3 DNA: TGTGCCAGCAGTATGGTTAGAAGGATCGGGTCAAGTGAAAAACTGTTTTTT. Translating it yields CASSMVRRIGSSEKLFF.

The chain links TRBV6-5 to TRBJ1-6; 9 bases match TRBD1. From germline, CDR1 is MNHEY and CDR2 SVGAGI. There are 14 residues in the CDR3. Trimming cost V 5 bases and J 8 bases; bases outside gene matches: 4. CDR3 sequence: CASSLGQGYSPLHF. The DNA of the CDR3 is TGTGCCAGCAGTCTAGGACAGGGGTATTCACCCCTCCACTTT.

The chain carries TRBV19 and TRBJ2-3; unclear D gene. Trimming took off 3 bases at V and 7 bases at J, with 17 bases between the two ends. From germline, CDR1 is LNHDA and CDR2 SQIVND (reference sequence). The CDR3 extends over 15 amino acids. Here the CDR3 DNA reads TGTGCCAGTAGTATGTTCAGGCCGTCCCCTTATACGCAGTATTTT. Its protein product is CASSMFRPSPYTQYF.

The chain combines TRBV11-3 with TRBJ2-7; a weak D match, TRBD1 (5 bases). V gave up 5 bases and J gave up 5 bases, with 13 bases separating them. Germline CDR1 SGHNT, CDR2 YENEEA. This CDR3 has 13 residues. The CDR3, as DNA: TGTGCCAGCAGCAAGACAGCTGCCCACGAGCAGTACTTC. Translated, it gives CASSKTAAHEQYF.

This CDR3 reads CASSYPYSNQPQHF. DNA for the CDR3: TGTGCCAGCAGTTACCCTTATAGCAATCAGCCCCAGCATTTT. V gene TRBV6-2 or TRBV6-3 combines with J gene TRBJ1-5, with unresolved D. The V gene lost 2 bases and the J gene lost 0 bases, with 5 bases spanning the gap. CDR3 length equals 14 residues. Germline loops: CDR1 MNHEY, CDR2 SVGEGT.

The V gene is TRBV2, the J gene TRBJ2-7; D is possibly TRBD2 (6 bases). Trimming left V 8 bases short and J 3 bases short, with 26 bases between. The germline CDR1 and CDR2 sequences are SNHLY and FYNNEI. The CDR3 consists of 17 residues. CDR3 amino acids: CASGVLPPGRGSYEQYF. The CDR3 DNA reads TGTGCCAGCGGAGTCCTTCCCCCCGGACGGGGGAGCTACGAGCAGTACTTC.

V usage is TRBV12-5 and J usage is TRBJ1-5; unclear D gene. The ends were cut back, 0 bases at V and 11 bases at J, with 8 bases in the middle. This CDR3 region has 12 residues. Per germline, CDR1 LGHNT and CDR2 FRNRAP. CDR3 sequence: CASGLVSGTQHF. In DNA, the CDR3 is TGTGCTAGTGGTTTGGTAAGCGGCACCCAGCATTTT. The full variable domain, with the rest looked up from reference TRBV12-5 and TRBJ1-5, is DARVTQTPRHKVTEMGQEVTMRCQPILGHNTVFWYRQTMMQGLELLAYFRNRAPLDDSGMPKDRFSAEMPDATLATLKIQPSEPRDSAVYFCASGLVSGTQHFGDGTRLSIL.

This chain joins TRBV5-1 and TRBJ2-2; tentatively, D is TRBD2 (6 bases). The CDR3 runs 15 residues. The V gene lost 4 bases and the J gene lost 4 bases, with 14 bases spanning the gap. In germline, CDR1 is SGHRS, CDR2 YFSETQ. In nucleotides, the CDR3 is TGCGCCAGCAGCCTACCGGGACTTACCACCGGGGAGCTGTTTTTT. This translates into CASSLPGLTTGELFF.

The rearrangement uses TRBV4-2 and TRBJ1-2; D is unresolved. The germline V gene encodes CDR1 LGHNA and CDR2 YNFKEQ. V dropped 9 bases and J dropped 2 bases, with 13 bases sitting between them. The CDR3 runs to 13 residues. The CDR3 nucleotides read TGTGCCAGTTCGCCGGGAATAAACTATGGCTACACCTTC. Amino acid sequence: CASSPGINYGYTF.

The chain couples TRBV6-5 to TRBJ1-5; D perhaps matches TRBD1 (5 bases). Germline V gives CDR1 MNHEY, CDR2 SVGAGI. V lost 7 bases, J lost 9 bases, and 22 bases lay in between. This CDR3 is built from 15 residues. CDR3 in amino acids: CASTLEPGGTGPQHF. CDR3 in DNA: TGTGCCAGCACCCTAGAACCCGGGGGAACGGGGCCCCAGCATTTT.

The V call is TRBV7-9, the J call TRBJ2-7, with a weak D call TRBD1 (5 bases). The CDR3 has 15 amino acids. The ends were cut back, 4 bases at V and 2 bases at J, with 15 bases in the middle. CDR1 is SEHNR and CDR2 is FQNEAQ in the germline V gene (reference sequence). The CDR3 here is CASSSRVTGPYEQYF. For the CDR3, the DNA is TGTGCCAGCAGCTCCAGAGTTACAGGTCCCTACGAGCAGTACTTC. The full variable domain, its missing parts supplied by reference TRBV7-9 and TRBJ2-7, is DTGVSQNPRHKITKRGQNVTFRCDPISEHNRLYWYRQTLGQGPEFLTYFQNEAQLEKSRLLSDRFSAERPKGSFSTLEIQRTEQGDSAMYLCASSSRVTGPYEQYFGPGTRLTVT.

The chain links TRBV6-5 to TRBJ2-7; TRBD2 agrees at 7 bases. The CDR3 contains 12 residues. Germline trimming cut 6 bases from V and 4 bases from J; bases unmatched to any gene: 3. The germline V gene encodes CDR1 MNHEY and CDR2 SVGAGI. The CDR3 reads CASRAGSYEQYF. Here the CDR3 DNA reads TGTGCCAGCAGAGCGGGGTCTTACGAGCAGTACTTC.

The gene calls are TRBV24-1 and TRBJ1-1; D perhaps matches TRBD1 (5 bases). Between the trimmed V and J ends, which lost 12 bases and 4 bases, there was a span of 20 bases. The CDR3 extends over 14 amino acids. CDR1 and CDR2 from the germline V gene are KGHDR and SFDVKD. The CDR3: CAEPKCGGRTEAFF. For the CDR3, the DNA is TGTGCCGAACCCAAATGCGGGGGACGCACTGAAGCTTTCTTT.

V is TRBV19 and J is TRBJ1-1; 8 bases align to TRBD1. V lost 0 bases, J lost 11 bases, and 8 bases stayed unmatched. The CDR3 spans 14 residues. Germline-derived CDR1 and CDR2 are LNHDA and SQIVND (reference sequence). The CDR3 region has the DNA TGTGCCAGTAGTATAGAGGGGGAGACAGGGGACGCTTTCTTT. Its protein product is CASSIEGETGDAFF.

This clone was counted once. This chain uses TRBV10-1 with TRBJ2-3, with 11 bases lining up with TRBD2. The trim removed 5 bases at V and 3 bases at J, leaving 7 bases unmatched. Germline assignment: CDR1 WNHNN and CDR2 SYGVQD (reference sequence). The CDR3 is made up of 16 amino acids. In nucleotides, the CDR3 is TGCGCCAGCAGTCGAACTAGCGGGAGTTTAACAGATACGCAGTATTTT. Residues: CASSRTSGSLTDTQYF.

There are a few counts of this clone. DNA for the CDR3: TGTGCCAGCAGCGTAGTCGGAGGGGCTAATTCACCCCTCCACTTT. This translates into CASSVVGGANSPLHF. The genes are TRBV9 and TRBJ1-6, with TRBD1 as a possible D gene (5 bases). The CDR3 has 15 amino acids. CDR1 and CDR2 from the germline V gene are SGDLS and YYNGEE. The V gene lost 0 bases and the J gene lost 6 bases, with 10 bases spanning the gap.

CDR3 in DNA: TGTGCCAGCAGCTACTCCGGGACTAGGTCAACAGATACGCAGTATTTT. Amino acids: CASSYSGTRSTDTQYF. The chain couples TRBV5-6 to TRBJ2-3; 8 bases are a match to TRBD2. This CDR3 spans 16 amino acids. V lost 3 bases, J lost 3 bases, and 9 bases stayed unmatched. CDR1 and CDR2 from the germline V gene are SGHDT and YYEEEE.

The rearrangement links TRBV24-1 to TRBJ2-3; 10 positions match TRBD1. The CDR3 runs to 14 residues. J was trimmed by 6 bases and V by 3 bases; bases with no gene match: 2. Germline V lookup: CDR1 KGHDR, CDR2 SFDVKD. CDR3 nucleotide sequence: TGTGCCACCAGTGATAGGACAGGGGGTGATACGCAGTATTTT. It is translated as CATSDRTGGDTQYF.